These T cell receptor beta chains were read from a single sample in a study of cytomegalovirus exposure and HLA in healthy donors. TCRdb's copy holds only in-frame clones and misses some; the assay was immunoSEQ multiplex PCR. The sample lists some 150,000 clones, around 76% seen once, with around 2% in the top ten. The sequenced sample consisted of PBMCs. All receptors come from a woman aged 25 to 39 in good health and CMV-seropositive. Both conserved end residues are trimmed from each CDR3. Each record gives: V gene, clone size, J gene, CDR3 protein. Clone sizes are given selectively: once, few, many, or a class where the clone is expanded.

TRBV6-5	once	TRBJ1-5	ASSYSGASNQPQH
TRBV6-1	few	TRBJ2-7	ASRWVSGGAYEQY
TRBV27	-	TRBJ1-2	ASSLRVTGNYGYT
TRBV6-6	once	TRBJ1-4	ASSYSNRGSEKLF
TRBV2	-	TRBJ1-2	ASSERSPANYGYT
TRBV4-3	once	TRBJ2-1	ASSQARTSGGASNFYEQF
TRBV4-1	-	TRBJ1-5	ASSLVNLGGGNQPQH
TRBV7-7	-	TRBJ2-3	ASSLDRVTDTQY
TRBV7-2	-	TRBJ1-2	ASSLGQPYGYT
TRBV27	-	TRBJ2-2	ASSSRFGTGVISGELF
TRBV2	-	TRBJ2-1	ASSPRQGAGNEQF
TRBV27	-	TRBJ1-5	ASTLIGIGGDQPQH
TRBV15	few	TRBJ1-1	ATSRDNNRYTEAF
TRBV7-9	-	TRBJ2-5	ASSPPGRETQY
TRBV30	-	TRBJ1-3	AWSPVGVGGNTIY
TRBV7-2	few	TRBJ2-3	ASTWRTDTQY
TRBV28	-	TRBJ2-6	ASSETGSGANVLT
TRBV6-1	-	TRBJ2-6	ASSETGTGSLGANVLT
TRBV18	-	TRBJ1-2	ASSPELLNGYT
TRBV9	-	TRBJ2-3	ASSVTAGASTDTQY
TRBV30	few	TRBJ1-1	ACHNPPPEAF
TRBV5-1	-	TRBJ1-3	ASSLWELGRSGNTIY
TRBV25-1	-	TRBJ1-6	ASRGTEDSPLH
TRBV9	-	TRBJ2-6	ASSVEGSSSGANVLT
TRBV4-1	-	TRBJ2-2	ASSQRTGGRVWTGELF
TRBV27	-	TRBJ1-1	ASSTRTLNTEAF
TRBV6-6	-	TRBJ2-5	ASSYERTQY
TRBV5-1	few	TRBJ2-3	ASSFEFSGLDTQY
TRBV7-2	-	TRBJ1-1	ASSPTGLTEAF
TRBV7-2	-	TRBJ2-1	ASRSPGDYNEQF
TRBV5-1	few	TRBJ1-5	ASSRRGGSNQPQH
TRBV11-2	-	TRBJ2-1	ASSSLTSLHEQF
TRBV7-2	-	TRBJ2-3	ASRARGGLGDTQY
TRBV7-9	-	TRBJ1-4	ASSLGSQPNEKLF
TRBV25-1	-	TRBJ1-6	ASSATGNSPLH
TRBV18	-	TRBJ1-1	ASSPQTTGMNTEAF
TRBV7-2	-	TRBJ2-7	ASSFGREAEQY
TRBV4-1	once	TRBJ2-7	ASSPEGIYEQY
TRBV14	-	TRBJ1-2	ASSQVQGAGGYT
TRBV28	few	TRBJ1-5	ASTTRDRVDNQPQH
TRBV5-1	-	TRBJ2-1	ASSQRPGGQATEQF
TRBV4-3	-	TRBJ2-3	ASSQDIPGQAIGDTQY
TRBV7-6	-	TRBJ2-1	ASSLLTSGGYHQSVNEQF
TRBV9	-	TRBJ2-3	ASSRLAASTDTQY
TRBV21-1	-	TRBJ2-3	ASSNYPGLGASGVSDTQY
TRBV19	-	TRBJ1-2	ASSITIGGVDYGYT
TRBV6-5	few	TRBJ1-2	ASSTGGADYGYT
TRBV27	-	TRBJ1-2	ASSPQTGLDGYT
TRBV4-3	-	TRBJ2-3	ASSQETDTRY
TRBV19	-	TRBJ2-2	ASTIIGQTNTGELF
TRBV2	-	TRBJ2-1	ASSSAPPHRGQENEQF
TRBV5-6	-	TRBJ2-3	ASSFSGGGDTQY
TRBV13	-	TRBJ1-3	ASSLRGRSGNTIY
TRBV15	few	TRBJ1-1	ATRRVGQPEAF
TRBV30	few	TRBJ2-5	ALYTGTSVQETQY
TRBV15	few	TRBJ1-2	ATSTTQWSLGNYGYT